Included here is one T cell receptor (beta chain) sequence, with context. Sequencing was performed with immunoSEQ multiplex PCR; in TCRdb, only in-frame clones are kept and a portion is missing. The sample lists 130,000 to 150,000 clones, about four fifths occurring once. The data were obtained in a study of blood T cell repertoires in COVID-19. Background on the study: The study drew acute and convalescent COVID-19 samples from the United States, Italy and Spain. T cells, B-cell-depleted T cells, or PBMCs provided the cDNA or gDNA that served as material.

The length of the CDR3 is 14 residues. V was clipped by 5 bases and J by 0 bases, with 5 bases between them. From germline, CDR1 is SGHTA and CDR2 FQGNSA. Study members were between about 18 and 95 years old and lived in 24 US regions. The chain is built from TRBV7-2 and TRBJ1-6; D unclear. The sequence was collected from a woman between 45 and 60 years old who had been exposed to COVID-19. Sequencing input: PBMCs or T cells enriched from blood (not recorded which). The CDR3 DNA reads as TGTGCCAGCAGCCGGAGCTCCTATAATTCACCCCTCCACTTT. It yields the protein CASSRSSYNSPLHF.